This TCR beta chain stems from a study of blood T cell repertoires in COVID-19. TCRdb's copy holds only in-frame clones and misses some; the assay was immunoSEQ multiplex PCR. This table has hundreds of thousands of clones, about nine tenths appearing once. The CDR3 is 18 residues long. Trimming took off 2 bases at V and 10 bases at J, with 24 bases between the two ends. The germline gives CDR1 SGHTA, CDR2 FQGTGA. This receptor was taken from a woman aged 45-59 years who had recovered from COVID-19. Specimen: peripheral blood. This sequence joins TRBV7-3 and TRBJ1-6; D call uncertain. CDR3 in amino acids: CASSLRVGRTSLHSPLHF. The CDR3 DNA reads TGTGCCAGCAGCTTACGCGTTGGTAGGACTTCTCTTCACTCACCCCTCCACTTT.